This T cell receptor (beta chain) was documented in a study of cytomegalovirus exposure and HLA in healthy donors. Study conclusions and caveats: Accurate prediction of most subjects' HLA-A and HLA-B alleles from TCR beta sequences was reported. TRBV6-2, TRBV6-3 and other indistinguishable V segments were excluded. It is likely that the observed cluster of highly shared sequence variants was a sequencing artifact.

This clone occurred once. Its antigen is not known. After removal of 7 bases from V and 5 bases from J, the junction contained 8 bases not matched to a gene. The CDR3 has 14 amino acids. CDR1 and CDR2 from the germline V gene are MNHNS and SASEGT. In the PCR, 60 Vbeta and 13 Jbeta primers were used. Per the authors' pipeline: Later, an analysis found around 80 million unique TCR beta chains, and 10 million to 11 million of these were shared. Measured with immunoSEQ multiplex PCR; TCRdb has only the in-frame clones, and not every one. The V and J calls and clone size come from that table; D and trimming were worked out from the DNA. Of roughly 220,000 clones detected, 65% to 75% appear once; the ten largest clones hold 1.5% to 2%.

This clonotype was sampled from a woman aged 25-40 years in good health and CMV-seronegative. The chain joins TRBV6-1 to TRBJ1-1; 9 nucleotides line up with TRBD1. Source material: PBMCs. CDR3 residues: CASTVQGARTEAFF. In DNA form, the CDR3 reads TGTGCCAGCACCGTACAGGGGGCGCGAACTGAAGCTTTCTTT.